The sequence of this T cell receptor beta chain was determined in a study of cytomegalovirus exposure and HLA in healthy donors. Overall study: Among the 350 to 500 donors who were genotyped, 81% fell in the genetic ancestry cluster that is associated with self-reported Caucasian donors. Study-level findings and limits: In an earlier analysis, in some 600 donors, most V segments appeared productive either ~87% or ~30% of the time. CMV serostatus was the only immune exposure information that was available.

Primers for the PCR totalled 60 Vbeta and 13 Jbeta. Per the original methods: In a later analysis, some 80 million unique TCR beta chains included roughly 11 million shared by two or more donors. The method was immunoSEQ multiplex PCR; TCRdb's version includes in-frame clones alone and lacks a portion of them. Clone size and the V and J calls come from that table; the DNA yielded D and trimming. The sample has tens of thousands of clones; 65% to 85% are singletons. Comment on this clone: Its antigen is as yet unknown.

The CDR3 covers 13 residues. Germline-derived CDR1 and CDR2 are SGHRS and YFSETQ. The V end was cut by 0 bases, the J end by 12 bases, with 15 bases between. The V and J genes are TRBV5-1 and TRBJ1-1; weak D call: TRBD1 (6 bases). What was sequenced was PBMCs. The receptor comes from a man between 25 and 39 years old in good health and CMV-seronegative. This chain's CDR3 is CASSLVGGGKTFF. The CDR3 coding sequence is TGCGCCAGCAGCTTGGTAGGTGGGGGCAAGACTTTCTTT.